This record concerns one T cell receptor (beta chain) sequence. These data belong to a study of T cell changes during pregnancy in multiple sclerosis. The CDR3 has 15 amino acids. V lost 2 bases, J lost 9 bases, and 7 bases stayed unmatched. Looked up from germline, CDR1 is MNHNY and CDR2 is SVGAGI (reference sequence). The assay was immunoSEQ multiplex PCR, and TCRdb's table has in-frame clones only and misses some. The sample lists nearly 50,000 clones, around 94% occurring once. This material consisted of CD4+ T cells from peripheral blood mononuclear cells, taken in the first trimester of pregnancy. The chain employs TRBV6-6 and TRBJ1-6; 7 positions match TRBD1. The source is a female donor with multiple sclerosis, enrolled in a pregnancy study. DNA of the CDR3: TGTGCCAGCAGTTACGGACAGGAAGTCAGTTCACCCCTCCACTTT. Protein product: CASSYGQEVSSPLHF.